This T cell receptor beta chain was sequenced for a study of blood T cell repertoires in COVID-19. Overall study: Sites in the United States, Italy and Spain provided acute and convalescent COVID-19 samples. Nucleic acid was either cDNA or gDNA, and it came from T cells, B-cell-depleted T cells, or PBMCs.

Germline V gene data show CDR1 as ENHRY and CDR2 as SYGVKD. CDR3 length: 17 residues. J was trimmed by 7 bases and V by 5 bases; bases with no gene match: 12. This clone was picked up one time. Per the study methods: Amplification of reference gene primers provided the estimated nucleated cell counts. The table came from immunoSEQ multiplex PCR; TCRdb's copy has only in-frame clones and leaves some out. That table furnishes V, J and clone size, whereas the DNA furnished D and trimming. Of more than 400,000 clones listed, approximately 83% were seen once; the top ten hold roughly 3.1%. V and J are TRBV10-3 and TRBJ2-1; 12 bases align to TRBD2. Sequencing was done on a sample of peripheral blood. The source is a human donor in a cohort sampled during active COVID-19. CDR3 DNA: TGTGCCATCAGTAGCCGGGGGATGCTAGCGGGAGGGAATGAGCAGTTCTTC. Translation: CAISSRGMLAGGNEQFF.